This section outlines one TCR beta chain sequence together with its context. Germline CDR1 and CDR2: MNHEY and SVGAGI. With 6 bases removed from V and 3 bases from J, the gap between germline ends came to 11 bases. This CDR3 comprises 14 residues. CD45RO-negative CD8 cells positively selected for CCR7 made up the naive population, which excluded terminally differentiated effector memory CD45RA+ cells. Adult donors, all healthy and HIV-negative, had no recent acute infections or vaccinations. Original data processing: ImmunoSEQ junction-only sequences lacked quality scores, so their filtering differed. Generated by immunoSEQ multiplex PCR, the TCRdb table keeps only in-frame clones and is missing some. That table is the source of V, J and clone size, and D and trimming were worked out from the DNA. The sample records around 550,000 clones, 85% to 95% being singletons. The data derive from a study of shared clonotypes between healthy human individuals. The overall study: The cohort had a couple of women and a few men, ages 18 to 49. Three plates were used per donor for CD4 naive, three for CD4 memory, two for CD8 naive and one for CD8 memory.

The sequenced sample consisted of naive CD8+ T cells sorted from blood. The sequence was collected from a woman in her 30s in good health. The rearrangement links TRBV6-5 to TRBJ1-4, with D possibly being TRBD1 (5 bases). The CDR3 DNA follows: TGTGCCAGCAGACAGACCAGGGCTAATGAAAAACTGTTTTTT. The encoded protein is CASRQTRANEKLFF.